One and the same sample provided the 9 T cell receptor beta chains below, sequenced in a study of vaccination effects on CD4 cells after COVID-19. No cognate antigen is known for these TCRs. This table comes from immunoSEQ multiplex PCR, and its TCRdb copy is limited to in-frame clones, with some not included. The sample consists of about 66,000 clones, about 67% of them appearing once. The culture ran for 10 to 11 days, and then CD4+ T cells were isolated. Participants each got two BNT162b2 or mRNA-1273 vaccine doses. The sequenced sample was CD4+ T cells from PBMCs cultured without peptide, obtained after COVID-19 vaccination. The receptors stem from a human donor who received a COVID-19 vaccine.

This clone was recorded a few times. The chain links TRBV7-9 to TRBJ1-6; D is ambiguous. The CDR3 covers 15 residues. Germline CDR1 reads SEHNR; CDR2 reads FQNEAQ (reference sequence). Trimming cost V 2 bases and J 0 bases, with 5 bases left between them. The CDR3 DNA is TGTGCCAGCAGCTTATCAGGCTCCTATAATTCACCCCTCCACTTT. Translated: CASSLSGSYNSPLHF.

The chain employs TRBV4-3 and TRBJ2-2; TRBD2 might be the D (6 bases). V was clipped by 6 bases and J by 4 bases, with 12 bases between them. This CDR3 has 14 amino acids. CDR1 LGHNA and CDR2 YSLEER come from the germline V gene. The CDR3 sequence: CASREQAGTGELFF. The CDR3 nucleotides are TGCGCCAGCAGGGAGCAAGCGGGCACCGGGGAGCTGTTTTTT.

The gene calls are TRBV18 and TRBJ1-3; D is unresolved. The germline gives CDR1 KGHSH, CDR2 LQKENI. Trimming took off 6 bases at V and 1 base at J, with 22 bases between the two ends. The length of the CDR3 is 18 residues. CDR3 bases: TGTGCCAGCTCGCCTTCCGCCGGACTCCAAGGATCTGGAAACACCATATATTTT. Amino acids: CASSPSAGLQGSGNTIYF.

This chain uses TRBV2 with TRBJ2-2; unclear D gene. CDR3 length: 13 amino acids. The V and J ends lost 2 bases and 1 base respectively, with 2 bases between them. Germline V gene sequence: CDR1 SNHLY, CDR2 FYNNEI. The CDR3 protein is CASSERNTGELFF. CDR3 DNA sequence: TGTGCCAGCAGTGAAAGGAACACCGGGGAGCTGTTTTTT.

The rearrangement uses TRBV5-6 and TRBJ1-4, with D perhaps TRBD1 (5 bases). Trimming shortened V by 3 bases and J by 2 bases, and 8 bases separated the two germline ends. The CDR3 length is 14 residues. Germline V CDR1 and CDR2: SGHDT, YYEEEE. In DNA, the CDR3 is TGTGCCAGCAGCTCCCAGGGCACTAATGAAAAACTGTTTTTT. Residues: CASSSQGTNEKLFF.

This clone has just a few counts. This chain joins TRBV7-9 and TRBJ1-1; D is perhaps TRBD1 (5 bases). The CDR3 runs to 14 residues. The V gene's germline CDR1 is SEHNR and CDR2 FQNEAQ (reference sequence). Trimming stripped 6 bases from V and 2 bases from J, with 13 bases between. CDR3: CASSPRDANTEAFF. CDR3 bases: TGTGCCAGCAGTCCACGGGACGCCAACACTGAAGCTTTCTTT.

V and J are TRBV2 and TRBJ2-4, with TRBD1 as a possible D gene (5 bases). Between the trimmed V and J ends, which lost 5 bases and 8 bases, there was a span of 10 bases. Germline assignment: CDR1 SNHLY and CDR2 FYNNEI. The CDR3 consists of 12 residues. The CDR3 sequence: CASSLTVYIQYF. CDR3 coding DNA: TGTGCCAGCAGTTTGACAGTCTACATTCAGTACTTC.

The chain carries TRBV4-1 and TRBJ1-2; D is uncertain. The ends were cut back, 1 base at V and 8 bases at J, with 8 bases in the middle. CDR3 length: 12 amino acids. The germline V gene has CDR1 MGHRA and CDR2 YSYEKL. For the CDR3, the DNA is TGCGCCAGCAGCCAAGCTAGGGAAGGCTACACCTTC. Amino acids: CASSQAREGYTF.

This clone was detected once. The rearrangement links TRBV18 to TRBJ2-3, with D hard to call. V shed 3 bases and J shed 4 bases, with 5 bases lying between them. There are 12 residues in the CDR3. Looked up from germline, CDR1 is KGHSH and CDR2 is LQKENI. CDR3 DNA: TGTGCCAGCTCACCGTCAGCAGATACGCAGTATTTT. This gives the protein CASSPSADTQYF.